This T cell receptor (beta chain) appears in the sequencing data of a study of T cell responses to AZD1222 COVID-19 vaccine. Generated by immunoSEQ multiplex PCR, the TCRdb table keeps only in-frame clones and is missing some. Among over 150,000 clones listed, approximately 93% were seen once. Details on this clone: The antigen remains unidentified.

The study's findings and limits: Clonal diversity was possibly underestimated, and white British individuals and females predominated among donors. Across the whole spike, CD4 TCRs peaked at regions 160-218 and 743-854.

The CDR3 totals 14 residues. Germline values: CDR1 MNHEY, CDR2 SVGAGI. Trimming shortened V by 6 bases and J by 6 bases, and 17 bases separated the two germline ends. This receptor was obtained from an adult who received the AZD1222 COVID-19 vaccine. This chain joins TRBV6-5 and TRBJ1-2; no clear D gene. Sequencing was performed on peripheral blood, taken 28 days after the second AZD1222 dose. The CDR3 sequence is CASSQSWVVDGYTF. The CDR3 nucleotides read TGTGCCAGCAGCCAGAGTTGGGTAGTCGATGGCTACACCTTC.